The clone carrying this T cell receptor (beta chain) was observed a handful of times. Its antigen is as yet unknown. PCR used 60 Vbeta primers and 13 Jbeta primers. The data were produced by immunoSEQ multiplex PCR, yet TCRdb's version contains in-frame clones alone and is incomplete. The data contain about 87,000 clones, 74% of them singletons. The sample originates from a study of cytomegalovirus exposure and HLA in healthy donors. About the research overall: A data release that came early held approximately 85 million unique TCRs from HLA-typed donors. The study's findings and limits: In an earlier analysis, in some 540 donors, most V segments appeared productive either ~87% or ~30% of the time. Researchers counted some 150 TCR beta chains as cytomegalovirus-associated.

Germline-derived CDR1 and CDR2 are SGHDN and FVKESK. The CDR3 is 14 amino acids. The V end was cut by 4 bases, the J end by 0 bases, with 9 bases between. The J gene is TRBJ1-1, the V gene TRBV14, with D possibly being TRBD1 (5 bases). The sample taken for sequencing was PBMCs. This TCR came from a man in his thirties or forties in good health and CMV-seropositive. The DNA for the CDR3 is TGTGCCAGCAGCCCTGGACAATTGAACACTGAAGCTTTCTTT. Protein sequence: CASSPGQLNTEAFF.